This T cell receptor (beta chain) stems from a study of shared clonotypes between healthy human individuals. Clones were read by immunoSEQ multiplex PCR, and TCRdb kept only the in-frame ones, dropping some. The sample includes 95,000 to 120,000 clones, around two thirds seen only once; the top ten take around 23%. The CDR3 contains 14 residues. Germline-derived CDR1 and CDR2 are LNHDA and SQIVND (reference sequence). The V segment lost 6 bases and the J segment 6 bases; nucleotides outside the gene matches: 10. The chain combines TRBV19 with TRBJ1-1, with 7 bases matching TRBD1. Sequencing used memory CD8+ T cells sorted from blood. Subset noted: CD45RO+ cells pooled with CCR7-negative TemRA cells. The TCR was taken from a woman aged 25 to 39 in good health. The CDR3 loop is CASSPQGRVAEAFF. In nucleotides, the CDR3 is TGTGCCAGTAGCCCACAGGGGAGGGTGGCTGAAGCTTTCTTT.